Each of the 25 T cell receptor beta chains below was sequenced from the same sample in a study of shared T cell receptors in the human thymus. Only in-frame clones appear in the TCRdb table, and some are missing; sequencing was by immunoSEQ multiplex PCR. Of more than 550,000 clones in the sample, approximately 87% are singletons; the top ten hold under 0.01%. In addition, the sample was reused for a study of human thymus T cells.

Sequencing was done on a sample of thymocytes. These receptors came from a boy younger than two with a congenital heart defect.

The V call is TRBV5-1, the J call TRBJ1-6; TRBD1 matches 7 bases. Germline V gene sequence: CDR1 SGHRS, CDR2 YFSETQ. Trimming at V came to 2 bases and at J to 6 bases, leaving 14 bases not matched to a gene. The CDR3 is made up of 18 amino acids. The CDR3: CASSLTGDRQDLNSPLHF. As DNA, the CDR3 is TGCGCCAGCAGCTTAACTGGGGACAGACAGGACCTTAATTCACCCCTCCACTTT.

V and J are TRBV5-4 and TRBJ1-1; 9 bases are shared with TRBD1. CDR1 is SGHNT and CDR2 is YYREEE in the germline V gene (reference sequence). J lost 5 bases, V lost 1 base, and 3 bases had no gene match. This CDR3 region has 14 residues. The CDR3 nucleotides read TGTGCCAGCAGCTTGACAGGGGGCGAGACTGAAGCTTTCTTT. Translating gives CASSLTGGETEAFF.

V is TRBV19 and J is TRBJ1-2; 9 bases align to TRBD1. Losses at the gene ends were 6 bases for V and 6 bases for J; bases not matched to a gene: 14. This CDR3 contains 16 residues. Germline values: CDR1 LNHDA, CDR2 SQIVND (reference sequence). In DNA form, the CDR3 reads TGTGCCAGTAGAGACCGGGACAGGGTGGCCCGGGATGGCTACACCTTC. Residues: CASRDRDRVARDGYTF.

This chain joins TRBV28 and TRBJ2-7; weak D call: TRBD1 (5 bases). V was cut by 5 bases and J by 3 bases, with 17 bases left in between. The CDR3 runs 15 residues. CDR1 MDHEN and CDR2 SYDVKM come from the germline V gene. CDR3 in amino acids: CASSPNDRLYYEQYF. DNA of the CDR3: TGTGCCAGCAGTCCTAACGACAGACTTTACTACGAGCAGTACTTC.

This clone occurred once. The chain has TRBV27 and TRBJ2-7, with D possibly being TRBD2 (5 bases). V was pared by 4 bases and J by 0 bases, with 16 bases between. The germline gives CDR1 MNHEY, CDR2 SMNVEV (reference sequence). The length of the CDR3 is 16 residues. The CDR3 here is CASSSKLERHSYEQYF. CDR3 bases: TGTGCCAGCAGTTCCAAACTAGAGCGCCACTCCTACGAGCAGTACTTC.

This clone was counted a single time. This chain links TRBV27 with TRBJ2-7, with 7 bases lining up with TRBD1. CDR3 length equals 17 residues. J gave up 2 bases and V 3 bases, and 13 bases lay outside the gene matches. The germline gives CDR1 MNHEY, CDR2 SMNVEV (reference sequence). CDR3: CASSFAHHRDRAYEQYF. CDR3 DNA sequence: TGTGCCAGCAGTTTTGCCCACCACCGAGACAGGGCCTACGAGCAGTACTTC.

There are a few counts of this clone. The chain couples TRBV6-1 to TRBJ2-7; 10 bases agree with TRBD1. The germline CDR1 and CDR2 sequences are MNHNS and SASEGT. This CDR3 is 16 amino acids long. Unmatched junction bases numbered 3, after V lost 0 bases and J lost 1 base. This chain's CDR3 is CASSEARTGGSYEQYF. Here the CDR3 DNA reads TGTGCCAGCAGTGAAGCTAGGACAGGGGGATCCTACGAGCAGTACTTC.

The chain joins TRBV13 to TRBJ1-2, with a possible D match to TRBD1 (5 bases). Germline V gene sequence: CDR1 PRHDT, CDR2 FYEKMQ (reference sequence). Deletions cut 2 bases from V and 5 bases from J, with 18 bases between. The CDR3 loop spans 16 amino acids. The CDR3 DNA is TGTGCCAGCAGCTTAAGTTATCGGCCAGGGCTTTATGGCTACACCTTC. As protein: CASSLSYRPGLYGYTF. The full variable domain, with the rest looked up from reference TRBV13 and TRBJ1-2, is AAGVIQSPRHLIKEKRETATLKCYPIPRHDTVYWYQQGPGQDPQFLISFYEKMQSDKGSIPDRFSAQQFSDYHSELNMSSLELGDSALYFCASSLSYRPGLYGYTFGSGTRLTVV.

The chain has TRBV7-9 and TRBJ2-7; TRBD1 is a possible D gene (5 bases). The CDR3 has 13 amino acids. Germline V CDR1 and CDR2: SEHNR, FQNEAQ (reference sequence). V was shortened by 5 bases and J by 10 bases, with 18 bases between the two germline ends. Here the CDR3 reads CASSHGRAPPQYF. CDR3 sequence (DNA): TGTGCCAGCAGCCACGGCAGGGCCCCACCCCAGTACTTC.

This chain connects TRBV7-2 to TRBJ1-2; D remains ambiguous. CDR3 length: 15 residues. Germline loops: CDR1 SGHTA, CDR2 FQGNSA. V dropped 0 bases and J dropped 3 bases, with 11 bases sitting between them. CDR3 nucleotide sequence: TGTGCCAGCAGCTTAGCGTACAGAACTCACTATGGCTACACCTTC. The encoded protein is CASSLAYRTHYGYTF. Combining the CDR3 with reference TRBV7-2 and TRBJ1-2 gives the whole variable domain GAGVSQSPSNKVTEKGKDVELRCDPISGHTALYWYRQSLGQGLEFLIYFQGNSAPDKSGLPSDRFSAERTGGSVSTLTIQRTQQEDSAVYLCASSLAYRTHYGYTFGSGTRLTVV.

The CDR3 reads CASSFLGSPTDTQYF. CDR3 sequence (DNA): TGTGCCAGCAGTTTTCTGGGCTCTCCCACAGATACGCAGTATTTT. The V and J genes are TRBV28 and TRBJ2-3; D is uncertain. Trimming took 3 bases from V and 2 from J, leaving 12 bases between them. The CDR3 is 15 amino acids. Per germline, CDR1 MDHEN and CDR2 SYDVKM.

The CDR3 sequence is CASSLAMIAGGPAETQYF. The CDR3, as DNA: TGTGCCAGCAGCTTAGCGATGATAGCGGGGGGGCCGGCAGAGACCCAGTACTTC. This chain connects TRBV7-2 to TRBJ2-5; 11 nucleotides line up with TRBD2. The CDR3 length is 18 residues. Germline values: CDR1 SGHTA, CDR2 FQGNSA. The V segment lost 0 bases and the J segment 4 bases; nucleotides outside the gene matches: 10.

This clone has just one count. This rearrangement joins TRBV2 to TRBJ1-2; TRBD1 is a possible D gene (5 bases). The CDR3 covers 13 residues. V gave up 9 bases and J gave up 4 bases, with 15 bases separating them. Per the germline V gene, CDR1 is SNHLY and CDR2 is FYNNEI. This chain's CDR3 is CARGTPCCYGYTF. CDR3 in DNA: TGTGCCAGAGGGACTCCTTGTTGCTATGGCTACACCTTC. Looking up the rest from reference TRBV2 and TRBJ1-2 gives the full variable domain: EPEVTQTPSHQVTQMGQEVILRCVPISNHLYFYWYRQILGQKVEFLVSFYNNEISEKSEIFDDQFSVERPDGSNFTLKIRSTKLEDSAMYFCARGTPCCYGYTFGSGTRLTVV.

The gene calls are TRBV6-5 and TRBJ2-1; no clear D. This CDR3 comprises 14 residues. V lost 10 bases and J 7 bases, leaving 20 bases between the germline ends. CDR1 MNHEY and CDR2 SVGAGI come from the germline V gene. CDR3 residues: CATQQLRGGNEQFF. The CDR3 DNA reads TGTGCCACTCAGCAGTTAAGAGGTGGAAATGAGCAGTTCTTC.

A single count supports this clone. V gene TRBV28 combines with J gene TRBJ2-3, with D perhaps TRBD2 (7 bases). The CDR3 has 18 amino acids. V lost 4 bases and J 0 bases, leaving 20 bases between the germline ends. CDR1 is MDHEN, CDR2 SYDVKM, per germline. The CDR3 loop is CASSYPTEGGESTDTQYF. The CDR3 region has the DNA TGTGCCAGCAGTTACCCAACCGAAGGGGGGGAGAGCACAGATACGCAGTATTTT.

This chain connects TRBV5-6 to TRBJ1-1; D possibly corresponds to TRBD1 (5 bases). Germline values: CDR1 SGHDT, CDR2 YYEEEE. The germline V and J ends were trimmed by 3 bases and 0 bases, with 12 bases remaining between them. CDR3 length: 15 amino acids. The CDR3 DNA sequence: TGTGCCAGCAGCTCCGGGGGGACCGTGAACACTGAAGCTTTCTTT. It encodes CASSSGGTVNTEAFF.

This clone has only one observation. The chain uses TRBV14 and TRBJ2-1; D unclear. Germline CDR1 SGHDN, CDR2 FVKESK. V gave up 0 bases and J gave up 4 bases, with 13 bases separating them. The CDR3 spans 16 residues. The CDR3 region has the DNA TGTGCCAGCAGCCAAGATAGAAAACTCATTTACAATGAGCAGTTCTTC. Residues: CASSQDRKLIYNEQFF.

V usage is TRBV15 and J usage is TRBJ1-1; 10 nucleotides match TRBD1. There are 14 residues in the CDR3. Germline V gene data show CDR1 as LNHNV and CDR2 as YYDKDF (reference sequence). Germline trimming cut 3 bases from V and 10 bases from J; bases unmatched to any gene: 8. CDR3 nucleotide sequence: TGTGCCACCAGCAGCACCCCCGGGACAGGGGCAGCTTTCTTT. It translates to CATSSTPGTGAAFF.

V is TRBV2 and J is TRBJ1-5; D ambiguous. CDR3 size: 13 residues. Germline V gene data show CDR1 as SNHLY and CDR2 as FYNNEI. Deletions cut 6 bases from V and 5 bases from J, with 11 bases between. CDR3 sequence (DNA): TGTGCCAGCAGCGACGGGTCCTATCAGCCCCAGCATTTT. This sequence encodes CASSDGSYQPQHF.

This rearrangement joins TRBV7-9 to TRBJ2-3, with 10 bases that match TRBD1. CDR1 SEHNR and CDR2 FQNEAQ come from the germline V gene (reference sequence). The CDR3 length is 16 residues. V trimming: 0 bases; J trimming: 2 bases; junction bases outside the gene matches: 2. The CDR3 nucleotides read TGTGCCAGCAGCTTAGCTGGGACAGGGGACACAGATACGCAGTATTTT. This codes for CASSLAGTGDTDTQYF.

J is TRBJ2-3 and V is TRBV2, with D possibly matching TRBD2 (6 bases). CDR1 and CDR2 (germline): SNHLY, FYNNEI. V was clipped by 11 bases and J by 1 base, with 22 bases between them. The length of the CDR3 is 16 residues. Here the CDR3 reads CAGRCGAPPCTDTQYF. The CDR3 bases are TGTGCCGGTCGATGCGGGGCCCCTCCCTGCACAGATACGCAGTATTTT.

A note on this clone: Mismatch with germline at one junction end may stem from a read error. The chain links TRBV7-9 to TRBJ1-5, with a weak D call TRBD1 (5 bases). In germline, CDR1 is SEHNR, CDR2 FQNEAQ (reference sequence). The CDR3 is 16 amino acids. The CDR3 bases are TGTGCCAGCAGCCTAGCGACAGCGTATAGCAATCAGCCCCAGCATTTT. It is translated as CASSLATAYSNQPQHF.

The V gene is TRBV5-4, the J gene TRBJ1-2; TRBD1 might be the D (5 bases). The ends were cut back, 1 base at V and 2 bases at J, with 9 bases in the middle. Germline CDR1 reads SGHNT; CDR2 reads YYREEE (reference sequence). CDR3 length equals 14 residues. The CDR3 nucleotides read TGTGCCAGCAGCTTGTGGGACTCAAACTATGGCTACACCTTC. Encoded protein: CASSLWDSNYGYTF. Based on the CDR3 plus reference TRBV5-4 and TRBJ1-2, the full variable domain is ETGVTQSPTHLIKTRGQQVTLRCSSQSGHNTVSWYQQALGQGPQFIFQYYREEENGRGNFPPRFSGLQFPNYSSELNVNALELDDSALYLCASSLWDSNYGYTFGSGTRLTVV.

This sequence joins TRBV9 and TRBJ2-6, with TRBD1 matching over 9 bases. This CDR3 has 17 residues. Looked up from germline, CDR1 is SGDLS and CDR2 is YYNGEE. Trimming took 4 bases from V and 0 from J; bases not matched to a gene: 5. CDR3 sequence (DNA): TGTGCCAGCAGCTTCACGACAGGGGGCTCTGGGGCCAACGTCCTGACTTTC. This codes for CASSFTTGGSGANVLTF.

The rearrangement uses TRBV6-5 and TRBJ1-2, with TRBD1 matching 8 bases. The CDR3 spans 16 residues. V was clipped by 4 bases and J by 6 bases; unmatched bases: 13. Germline lookup yields CDR1 MNHEY and CDR2 SVGAGI. CDR3 amino acids: CASSSRQGPPGNGYTF. CDR3 nucleotides: TGTGCCAGCAGTTCCCGACAGGGGCCTCCGGGCAATGGCTACACCTTC.